What follows are 7 T cell receptor beta chains derived from one specimen sequenced in a study of glioma-infiltrating T cells. Amplification of TCR alpha and beta CDR3 regions from RNA used iRepertoire nested multiplex PCR. TCRdb recomputed calls from the multiplex PCR reads with MiXCR, one row per CDR3 protein. The data hold under 200,000 distinct CDR3 sequences, with around 45% observed a single time. Sequenced material: glioma tissue, nonneoplastic brain tissue, or PBMCs (not recorded which). These receptors were obtained from a human donor with low-grade glioma or glioblastoma, undergoing nonglioma brain surgery, or in good health (not recorded which).

The J gene is TRBJ2-3, the V gene TRBV6-5; D uncertain. This CDR3 contains 14 residues. Germline V gene data show CDR1 as MNHEY and CDR2 as SVGAGI. V dropped 3 bases and J dropped 15 bases, with 22 bases sitting between them. Here the CDR3 DNA reads TGTGCCAGCAGTTATCGGAAAAGCACAGATACGAAATATTTT. Its protein is CASSYRKSTDTKYF.

The chain uses TRBV11-2 and TRBJ1-3; D is uncertain. V shed 1 base and J shed 1 base, with 14 bases lying between them. CDR1 and CDR2 from the germline V gene are SGHAT and FQNNGV. This CDR3 contains 17 residues. CDR3 nucleotides: TGTGCCAGCAGCTTAGGTCGTTTTAATTCATCTGGAAACACCATATATTTT. This gives the protein CASSLGRFNSSGNTIYF.

The J gene is TRBJ2-7, the V gene TRBV5-1; 10 positions agree with TRBD2. Trimming at V came to 4 bases and at J to 2 bases, leaving 6 bases not matched to a gene. Looked up from germline, CDR1 is SGHRS and CDR2 is YFSETQ. The CDR3 length is 15 residues. CDR3 nucleotides: TGCGCCAGCAGCCCTGGACTAGCGGACGCCTACGAGCAGTACTTC. The encoded protein is CASSPGLADAYEQYF. Complete variable domain (other parts from reference TRBV5-1 and TRBJ2-7): KAGVTQTPRYLIKTRGQQVTLSCSPISGHRSVSWYQQTPGQGLQFLFEYFSETQRNKGNFPGRFSGRQFSNSRSEMNVSTLELGDSALYLCASSPGLADAYEQYFGPGTRLTVT.

Points on this clonotype: This may arise from a read error, as a much more abundant clone is one base away. The rearrangement joins TRBV20-1 to TRBJ2-7; D call uncertain. CDR1 is DFQATT, CDR2 SNEGSKA, per germline (reference sequence). Trimming cost V 4 bases and J 9 bases, with 19 bases left between them. This CDR3 is built from 13 residues. DNA of the CDR3: TGCAGTGCTACCCCGGGCCAACGCAGCCTGCAGTACTTC. Translating gives CSATPGQRSLQYF.

The V call is TRBV5-4, the J call TRBJ2-3; possible D gene TRBD1, 6 bases. V lost 3 bases, J lost 4 bases, and 15 bases lay in between. Per germline, CDR1 SGHNT and CDR2 YYREEE (reference sequence). The CDR3 is 15 amino acids. CDR3 protein: CASSSDGTSPDTQYF. The CDR3 DNA reads TGTGCCAGCAGCTCGGATGGGACATCTCCAGATACGCAGTATTTT.

A word on this clonotype: A much bigger clone sits one base away, suggesting this may be a read error. The chain couples TRBV20-1 to TRBJ1-6, with 7 positions matching TRBD1. CDR1 and CDR2 from the germline V gene are DFQATT and SNEGSKA (reference sequence). This CDR3 has 14 residues. The V gene end was trimmed by 5 bases and the J gene end by 10 bases; junction bases not matched to a gene: 11. CDR3 amino acids: CSAGPTGYDSPLHF. DNA for the CDR3: TGCAGTGCTGGCCCGACAGGGTACGACTCACCCCTCCACTTT.

The chain employs TRBV4-1 and TRBJ1-2; 7 bases line up with TRBD1. Trimming removed 1 base from V and 9 bases from J; junction bases left unmatched: 5. CDR1 and CDR2 (germline): MGHRA, YSYEKL. This CDR3 spans 13 amino acids. The chain's CDR3 is CASSQAQGYRYTF. In DNA form, the CDR3 reads TGCGCCAGCAGCCAAGCACAGGGGTATCGCTACACCTTC.